This TCR beta chain was obtained from a study of T cell repertoires in cytomegalovirus infection. Looking at the study overall: Through public TCR beta signatures, both CMV infection and matching HLA type were indicated.

Germline loops: CDR1 MGHRA, CDR2 YSYEKL. V lost 0 bases to trimming and J lost 2 bases, with 13 bases between them. This CDR3 comprises 17 residues. Study findings and constraints: The ex vivo response showed dominance by HLA-C-restricted CMV-specific TCR beta clonotypes.

In TCRdb, the reads were re-called with MiXCR into one record per CDR3 protein. The sample has approximately 730,000 distinct CDR3 sequences, 30% to 40% seen once. Comments on this clonotype: The antigen is not known.

This specimen was cultured PBMCs, taken from culture after CMV antigen stimulation. The chain recombines TRBV4-1 with TRBJ1-4; D perhaps matches TRBD1 (5 bases). The clonotype originates from a human donor in good health (CMV status not recorded). Some clones in this sample may be carry-over from other donors' samples. The CDR3 coding sequence is TGCGCCAGCAGCCAAGACTACATCAGGGCGACTAATGAAAAACTGTTTTTT. Residues: CASSQDYIRATNEKLFF.